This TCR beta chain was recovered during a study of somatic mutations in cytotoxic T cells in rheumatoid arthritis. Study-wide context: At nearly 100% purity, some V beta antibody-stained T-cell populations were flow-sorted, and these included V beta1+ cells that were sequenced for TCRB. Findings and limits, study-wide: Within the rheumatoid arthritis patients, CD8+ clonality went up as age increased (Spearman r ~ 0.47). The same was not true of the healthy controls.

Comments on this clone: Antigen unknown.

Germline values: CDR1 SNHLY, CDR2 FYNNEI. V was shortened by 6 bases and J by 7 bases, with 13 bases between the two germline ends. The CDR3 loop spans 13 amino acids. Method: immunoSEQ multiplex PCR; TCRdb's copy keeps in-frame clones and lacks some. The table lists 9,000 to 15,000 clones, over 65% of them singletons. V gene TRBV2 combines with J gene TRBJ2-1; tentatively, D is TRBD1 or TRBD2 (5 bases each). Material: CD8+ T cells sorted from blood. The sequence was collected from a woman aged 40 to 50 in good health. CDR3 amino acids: CASRWTTGNEQFF. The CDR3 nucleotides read TGTGCCAGCAGGTGGACAACGGGAAATGAGCAGTTCTTC.